This TCR beta chain was sequenced in a study of circulating CD8 cells and anti-PD-1 response in melanoma. Study in general: Every 2 weeks, patients got 3 mg/kg nivolumab intravenously. General observations from the study: Under 7% of TRB clonotypes were shared between subsets at M1.

Using around 15 ng of total RNA, TCR libraries were made with the QIAseq Immune Repertoire TCR panel. TCRdb processed the reads anew with MiXCR; each CDR3 protein has one entry. The sample holds approximately 350 distinct CDR3 sequences, approximately 9% seen once. The CDR3 is 16 residues long. Germline assignment: CDR1 LNHDA and CDR2 SQIVND (reference sequence). Trimming cost V 1 base and J 9 bases, with 18 bases left between them. Four subsets defined by PD-1 and/or TIGIT were sorted from live CD3+CD8+TCRalphabeta+ cells. This clonotype is labeled as medium-sized. What it recognizes is unknown. This receptor was taken from a human donor with melanoma. The source was CD8+ T cells from PBMCs, collected at baseline or after one month of anti-PD-1 therapy (not recorded which). V usage is TRBV19 and J usage is TRBJ2-2; TRBD1 might be the D (8 bases). CDR3 region: CASSIADREGYRELFF. The CDR3 region has the DNA TGTGCCAGTAGTATAGCGGACAGGGAGGGATATCGGGAGCTGTTTTTT.